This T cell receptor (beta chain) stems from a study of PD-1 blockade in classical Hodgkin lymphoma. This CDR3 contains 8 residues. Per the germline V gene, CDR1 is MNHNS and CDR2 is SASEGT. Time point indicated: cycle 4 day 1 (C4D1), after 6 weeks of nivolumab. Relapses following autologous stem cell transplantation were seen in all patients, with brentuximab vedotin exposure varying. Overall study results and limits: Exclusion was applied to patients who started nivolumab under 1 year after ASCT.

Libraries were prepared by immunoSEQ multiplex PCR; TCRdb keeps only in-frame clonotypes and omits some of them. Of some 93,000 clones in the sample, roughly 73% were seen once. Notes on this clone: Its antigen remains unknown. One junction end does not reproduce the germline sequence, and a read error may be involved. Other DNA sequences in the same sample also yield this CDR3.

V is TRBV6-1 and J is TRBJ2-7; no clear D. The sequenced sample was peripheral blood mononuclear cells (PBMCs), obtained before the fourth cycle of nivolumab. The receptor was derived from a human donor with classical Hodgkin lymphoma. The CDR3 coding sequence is TGTGCTAGCAGCGAGCAGTACTTC. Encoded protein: CASSEQYF.